The 15 T cell receptor beta chains reported below all come from one sample, sequenced in a study of blood T cell repertoires in COVID-19 (dated by TCRdb to the early 2020s). The library was made by the immunoSEQ multiplex PCR assay. TCRdb limited this immuneACCESS table to in-frame rearrangements with V and J called. A share of clones is missing; checked studies link under half to unresolved V genes, and the rest is unexplained. The table for this sample lists 180,000 or so clones; 70% to 90% of them were counted only once. 11% of the sample comes from the top ten. The sequenced sample consisted of peripheral blood. The receptors stem from a human donor with active or convalescent COVID-19. The donor label of this sample is uncertain.

The J gene is TRBJ2-7, the V gene TRBV24-1; 7 bases align to TRBD1. The CDR3 covers 15 residues. Germline CDR1 reads KGHDR; CDR2 reads SFDVKD. V dropped 7 bases and J dropped 1; count of bases not matched to a gene: 9. CDR3 protein: CATSLGGSSSYEQYF. CDR3 coding DNA: TGTGCCACCAGCCTAGGGGGCAGCTCGTCCTACGAGCAGTACTTC.

V gene TRBV5-1 combines with J gene TRBJ2-3; 12 nucleotides match TRBD2. This CDR3 comprises 17 residues. V dropped 4 bases and J dropped 4; count of bases not matched to a gene: 10. CDR1 and CDR2 from the germline V gene are SGHRS and YFSETQ. CDR3 loop: CASSEPSGGAFADTQYF. CDR3 bases: TGCGCCAGCAGCGAGCCTAGCGGGGGGGCCTTCGCAGATACGCAGTATTTT. Full variable domain (missing parts from reference TRBV5-1 and TRBJ2-3): KAGVTQTPRYLIKTRGQQVTLSCSPISGHRSVSWYQQTPGQGLQFLFEYFSETQRNKGNFPGRFSGRQFSNSRSEMNVSTLELGDSALYLCASSEPSGGAFADTQYFGPGTRLTVL.

The J gene is TRBJ2-5, the V gene TRBV19; 7 nucleotides line up with TRBD1. Germline V gene data show CDR1 as LNHDA and CDR2 as SQIVND (reference sequence). J lost 4 bases, V lost 4 bases, and 6 bases had no gene match. The CDR3 spans 14 residues. In nucleotides, the CDR3 is TGTGCCAGTAGTACCTGGGACAGCGGAGAGACCCAGTACTTC. It yields the protein CASSTWDSGETQYF.

This CDR3 reads CASSSTSTEEQYF. The CDR3 nucleotides read TGTGCCAGCAGCAGCACGTCGACGGAGGAGCAGTACTTC. V usage is TRBV13 and J usage is TRBJ2-7, with D uncertain. CDR3 length: 13 residues. V lost 5 bases and J lost 7, with 15 bases in between. The germline V gene has CDR1 PRHDT and CDR2 FYEKMQ (reference sequence).

The chain links TRBV5-1 to TRBJ2-3, with 8 bases identical to TRBD1. Germline CDR1 SGHRS, CDR2 YFSETQ. This CDR3 has 15 amino acids. V shed 4 bases and J 2 bases; nucleotides not matched to a gene: 6. The CDR3 protein is CASSQLTGATDTQYF. In DNA form, the CDR3 reads TGCGCCAGCAGCCAATTGACAGGGGCCACAGATACGCAGTATTTT.

This clone was counted ten times or more. The chain has TRBV29-1 and TRBJ2-3; D possibly corresponds to TRBD1 (7 bases). The ends were cut back, 6 bases at V and 10 bases at J, with 17 bases in the middle. The CDR3 runs to 12 residues. Looked up from germline, CDR1 is SQVTM and CDR2 is ANQGSEA. CDR3 in amino acids: CSVETRQGSQYF. The CDR3 nucleotides are TGCAGCGTCGAGACTAGACAGGGTTCGCAGTATTTT.

The chain employs TRBV5-1 and TRBJ2-7, with 9 bases matching TRBD2. This CDR3 comprises 12 residues. Trimming cost V 4 bases and J 7 bases; bases outside gene matches: 3. CDR1 SGHRS and CDR2 YFSETQ come from the germline V gene. The CDR3 DNA is TGCGCCAGCAGCGAGCTAGCGGGAGAGCAGTACTTC. The encoded protein is CASSELAGEQYF.

This clone was found once. V is TRBV19 and J is TRBJ1-1; 7 bases line up with TRBD1. CDR1 and CDR2 (germline): LNHDA, SQIVND (reference sequence). Trimming took 3 bases from V and 4 from J; bases not matched to a gene: 5. The CDR3 is made up of 14 amino acids. CDR3 sequence: CASSIKGAITEAFF. The CDR3 nucleotides are TGTGCCAGTAGTATCAAGGGGGCGATCACTGAAGCTTTCTTT. Full variable domain (rest looked up from reference TRBV19 and TRBJ1-1): DGGITQSPKYLFRKEGQNVTLSCEQNLNHDAMYWYRQDPGQGLRLIYYSQIVNDFQKGDIAEGYSVSREKKESFPLTVTSAQKNPTAFYLCASSIKGAITEAFFGQGTRLTVV.

The chain's CDR3 is CASSPGDALYGYTF. In DNA, the CDR3 is TGTGCCAGCAGTCCCGGAGACGCCCTCTATGGCTACACCTTC. This chain connects TRBV27 to TRBJ1-2; D not resolved. The V gene's germline CDR1 is MNHEY and CDR2 SMNVEV (reference sequence). Between the trimmed V and J ends, which lost 5 bases and 4 bases, there was a span of 14 bases. The CDR3 consists of 14 residues.

CDR3 coding DNA: TGTGCCAGCAGTTTACCAGGGGGCCATCAGCCCCAGCATTTT. Translation gives CASSLPGGHQPQHF. This chain uses TRBV28 with TRBJ1-5; 8 bases align to TRBD1. Germline V gene sequence: CDR1 MDHEN, CDR2 SYDVKM. The CDR3 contains 14 residues. V lost 2 bases to trimming and J lost 5 bases; unmatched junction nucleotides: 2. Based on the CDR3 plus reference TRBV28 and TRBJ1-5, the full variable domain is DVKVTQSSRYLVKRTGEKVFLECVQDMDHENMFWYRQDPGLGLRLIYFSYDVKMKEKGDIPEGYSVSREKKERFSLILESASTNQTSMYLCASSLPGGHQPQHFGDGTRLSIL.

This clone has only one observation. This sequence joins TRBV2 and TRBJ2-7, with 9 bases that match TRBD2. Germline V gives CDR1 SNHLY, CDR2 FYNNEI. This CDR3 contains 15 residues. V lost 6 bases to trimming and J lost 6 bases; unmatched junction nucleotides: 12. CDR3 sequence (DNA): TGTGCCAGCAGGAAGACAGATCAAGCGGGAGGCGAGCAGTACTTC. Translating it yields CASRKTDQAGGEQYF. Together with reference TRBV2 and TRBJ2-7, the CDR3 gives the full variable domain: EPEVTQTPSHQVTQMGQEVILRCVPISNHLYFYWYRQILGQKVEFLVSFYNNEISEKSEIFDDQFSVERPDGSNFTLKIRSTKLEDSAMYFCASRKTDQAGGEQYFGPGTRLTVT.

This chain connects TRBV12-3 or TRBV12-4 to TRBJ2-1; tentatively, D is TRBD1 (5 bases). The ends were cut back, 7 bases at V and 3 bases at J, with 10 bases in the middle. The CDR3 runs 13 residues. The CDR3: CASKTTDYNEQFF. The CDR3 region has the DNA TGTGCCAGCAAAACGACAGACTACAATGAGCAGTTCTTC.

This clone appeared a few times. The chain carries TRBV5-5 and TRBJ1-6; D gene unclear. CDR3 length equals 13 residues. Germline V gene data show CDR1 as SGHKS and CDR2 as YYEKEE (reference sequence). V was cut by 4 bases and J by 3 bases, with 5 bases left in between. The CDR3 loop reads CASSPYYNSPLHF. The DNA for the CDR3 is TGTGCCAGCAGCCCGTACTATAATTCACCCCTCCACTTT.

The chain joins TRBV28 to TRBJ2-5, with 8 nucleotides matching TRBD1. This CDR3 has 14 amino acids. CDR1 is MDHEN, CDR2 SYDVKM, per germline. J was trimmed by 5 bases and V by 5 bases; bases with no gene match: 7. The CDR3 nucleotides are TGTGCCAGCAGTCCCCGACAGGGGTTGGAGACCCAGTACTTC. Residues: CASSPRQGLETQYF.

The chain recombines TRBV3-1 (or the pseudogene TRBV3-2) with TRBJ2-5; TRBD2 agrees at 10 bases. With V trimmed by 5 bases and J by 2 bases, 11 bases remained unmatched. The CDR3 spans 17 residues. Germline CDR1 reads LGHDT; CDR2 reads YNNKEL (reference sequence). For the CDR3, the DNA is TGTGCCAGCAGCTCTATTGGTAGCGGGGGGCTTCAAGAGACCCAGTACTTC. Encoded protein: CASSSIGSGGLQETQYF.